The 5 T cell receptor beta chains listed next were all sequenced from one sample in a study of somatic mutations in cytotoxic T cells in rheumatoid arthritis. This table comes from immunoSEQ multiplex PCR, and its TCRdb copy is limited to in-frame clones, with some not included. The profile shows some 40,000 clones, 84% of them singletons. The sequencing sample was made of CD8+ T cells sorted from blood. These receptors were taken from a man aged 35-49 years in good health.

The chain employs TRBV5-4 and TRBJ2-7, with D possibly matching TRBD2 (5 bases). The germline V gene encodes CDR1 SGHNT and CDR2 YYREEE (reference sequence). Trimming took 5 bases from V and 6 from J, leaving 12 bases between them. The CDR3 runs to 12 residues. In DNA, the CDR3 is TGTGCCAGCAGGGCCGGCGGGTCCGAGCAGTACTTC. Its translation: CASRAGGSEQYF.

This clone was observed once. CDR3 DNA: TGTGCCAGCAGCTTGGCGGGGGACACCATATATTTT. This gives the protein CASSLAGDTIYF. V usage is TRBV5-5 and J usage is TRBJ1-3; TRBD1 is a possible D gene (5 bases). The germline V gene encodes CDR1 SGHKS and CDR2 YYEKEE (reference sequence). V lost 0 bases and J lost 8, with 6 bases in between. The CDR3 runs 12 residues.

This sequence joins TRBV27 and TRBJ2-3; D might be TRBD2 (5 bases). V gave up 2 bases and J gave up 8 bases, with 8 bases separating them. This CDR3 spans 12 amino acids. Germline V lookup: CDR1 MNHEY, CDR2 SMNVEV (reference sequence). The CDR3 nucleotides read TGTGCCAGCAGTTTACTTGGAGGTACGCAGTATTTT. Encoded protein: CASSLLGGTQYF.

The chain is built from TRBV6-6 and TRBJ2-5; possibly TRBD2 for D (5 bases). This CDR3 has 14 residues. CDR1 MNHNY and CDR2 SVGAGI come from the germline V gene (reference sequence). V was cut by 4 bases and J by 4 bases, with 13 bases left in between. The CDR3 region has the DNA TGTGCCAGCAGTTCGTTTCGGGGAGCAGAGACCCAGTACTTC. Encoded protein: CASSSFRGAETQYF.

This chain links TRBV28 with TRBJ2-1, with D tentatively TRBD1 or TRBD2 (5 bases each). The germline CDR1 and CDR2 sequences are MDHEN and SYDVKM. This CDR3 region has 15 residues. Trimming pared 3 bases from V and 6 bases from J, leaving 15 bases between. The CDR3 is CASSFTLGASNEQFF. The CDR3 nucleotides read TGTGCCAGCAGTTTCACACTAGGGGCGTCCAATGAGCAGTTCTTC.